One and the same sample provided the 2 T cell receptor beta chains below, sequenced in a study of T cell responses to AZD1222 COVID-19 vaccine. Some clones are missing from TCRdb's copy, which holds only in-frame ones; the method was immunoSEQ multiplex PCR. Of about 150,000 clones in the sample, 80% to 90% were seen once. The source material was peripheral blood, sampled on day 0 of AZD1222 vaccination. Receptors were obtained from an adult in good health.

This clone was counted a few times. This chain joins TRBV29-1 and TRBJ2-1; D uncertain. Germline V gives CDR1 SQVTM, CDR2 ANQGSEA. Trimming shortened V by 6 bases and J by 7 bases, and 19 bases separated the two germline ends. CDR3 length equals 14 residues. The CDR3 DNA follows: TGCAGCGTGGGCTGGATTCCCAATTTGAATGAGCAGTTCTTC. Its protein is CSVGWIPNLNEQFF.

The CDR3 DNA reads as TGTGCCATCAGTGAGCGGGGCGGGGGGAAACAAGAGACCCAGTACTTC. Encoded protein: CAISERGGGKQETQYF. The rearrangement uses TRBV10-3 and TRBJ2-5, with 8 bases aligning to TRBD2. CDR1 ENHRY and CDR2 SYGVKD come from the germline V gene. V dropped 2 bases and J dropped 2; count of bases not matched to a gene: 7. This CDR3 comprises 16 residues.